The 25 T cell receptor beta chains reported below all come from one sample, sequenced in a study of T cells in Graves' hyperthyroidism and ophthalmopathy. RNA transcripts yielded amplified TCR beta CDR3 regions. The HTBI primer set was used in a first-round RT-PCR of the TCR CDR3. Using its own MiXCR run on the multiplex PCR reads, TCRdb lists one record per CDR3 protein. The sample consists of 610,000 or so distinct CDR3 sequences, 35% to 55% of them appearing once. Sequenced: peripheral blood or thyroid tissue (not recorded which). Every receptor here comes from a woman between 18 and 29 years old with Graves' hyperthyroidism.

This chain joins TRBV7-9 and TRBJ1-2, with a weak D call TRBD1 (5 bases). The CDR3 sequence is 15 residues long. Germline loops: CDR1 SEHNR, CDR2 FQNEAQ (reference sequence). V was pared by 5 bases and J by 6 bases, with 19 bases between. The CDR3 region is CASSPPVDGADGYTF. CDR3 coding DNA: TGTGCCAGCAGCCCTCCGGTTGACGGGGCGGATGGCTACACCTTC.

This clonotype was recorded many times. The rearrangement joins TRBV6-5 to TRBJ2-2, with 7 bases identical to TRBD1. V lost 7 bases, J lost 5 bases, and 4 bases stayed unmatched. The length of the CDR3 is 13 residues. Germline V lookup: CDR1 MNHEY, CDR2 SVGAGI. DNA for the CDR3: TGTGCCAGCACCACAGGGGAAACCGGGGAGCTGTTTTTT. Translation gives CASTTGETGELFF.

The CDR3 DNA reads as TGCAGCGTATCGGGGGCCAACGTCCTGACTTTC. Encoded protein: CSVSGANVLTF. The chain links TRBV29-1 to TRBJ2-6; no clear D gene. The length of the CDR3 is 11 residues. The ends were cut back, 6 bases at V and 4 bases at J, with 4 bases in the middle. Per germline, CDR1 SQVTM and CDR2 ANQGSEA.

This chain links TRBV14 with TRBJ2-2, with 8 positions matching TRBD2. The CDR3 contains 17 residues. Losses at the gene ends were 4 bases for V and 4 bases for J; bases not matched to a gene: 11. Germline CDR1 SGHDN, CDR2 FVKESK. The CDR3 sequence: CASSLETSASTTGELFF. The CDR3 nucleotides read TGTGCCAGCAGCCTAGAGACTAGCGCCAGTACCACCGGGGAGCTGTTTTTT.

This clonotype was recorded at least ten times. The chain links TRBV5-6 to TRBJ1-5; 10 bases are shared with TRBD1. This CDR3 region has 16 residues. Germline V lookup: CDR1 SGHDT, CDR2 YYEEEE. V lost 2 bases and J lost 4; bases outside the gene matches: 6. The CDR3 nucleotides read TGTGCCAGCAGCTTCGGATGGACAGGGGGTAATCAGCCCCAGCATTTT. Translation gives CASSFGWTGGNQPQHF.

This clonotype was found a few times. The V and J genes are TRBV30 and TRBJ2-7, with 8 positions matching TRBD2. Losses at the gene ends were 5 bases for V and 6 bases for J; bases not matched to a gene: 12. Germline-derived CDR1 and CDR2 are GTSNPN and SVGIG (reference sequence). The CDR3 consists of 14 residues. CDR3 sequence reads: CAWGPGLETSEQYF. CDR3 coding DNA: TGTGCCTGGGGACCGGGACTAGAAACCTCCGAGCAGTACTTC.

V usage is TRBV11-1 and J usage is TRBJ2-1; D is uncertain. The CDR3 spans 15 residues. CDR1 SGHAT and CDR2 FQDESV come from the germline V gene (reference sequence). Trimming cost V 1 base and J 5 bases, with 12 bases left between them. For the CDR3, the DNA is TGTGCCAGCAGCTTAGTTAGGGCCAGGCACAATGAGCAGTTCTTC. Translation: CASSLVRARHNEQFF.

The chain is built from TRBV10-3 and TRBJ2-3, with 9 nucleotides matching TRBD2. There are 15 residues in the CDR3. CDR1 ENHRY and CDR2 SYGVKD come from the germline V gene. The trim removed 11 bases at V and 4 bases at J, leaving 13 bases unmatched. The CDR3 region is CAVGGRAGGADTQYF. The DNA for the CDR3 is TGTGCCGTTGGGGGTAGAGCGGGAGGCGCAGATACGCAGTATTTT.

This clonotype has ten or more counts. The chain is built from TRBV5-1 and TRBJ1-4; D remains unclear. V gave up 10 bases and J gave up 0 bases, with 13 bases separating them. CDR3 length: 14 amino acids. Germline CDR1 and CDR2: SGHRS and YFSETQ. For the CDR3, the DNA is TGCGCCTGCCGCGCCAGTGCAACTAATGAAAAACTGTTTTTT. Its translation is CACRASATNEKLFF.

V is TRBV7-9 and J is TRBJ2-7; D is unclear. In germline, CDR1 is SEHNR, CDR2 FQNEAQ (reference sequence). The V end lost 5 bases, the J end lost 5 bases, and 4 bases lay between the germline ends. The CDR3 has 10 amino acids. The CDR3 loop reads CASSRHEQYF. Written as DNA, the CDR3 is TGTGCCAGCAGCCGCCACGAGCAGTACTTC. Complete variable domain (other parts from reference TRBV7-9 and TRBJ2-7): DTGVSQNPRHKITKRGQNVTFRCDPISEHNRLYWYRQTLGQGPEFLTYFQNEAQLEKSRLLSDRFSAERPKGSFSTLEIQRTEQGDSAMYLCASSRHEQYFGPGTRLTVT.

This clonotype was detected ten times or more. The chain is built from TRBV20-1 and TRBJ2-6, with a weak D call TRBD2 (6 bases). This CDR3 is built from 15 residues. Germline loops: CDR1 DFQATT, CDR2 SNEGSKA (reference sequence). Trimming took 5 bases from V and 0 from J, leaving 11 bases between them. CDR3 sequence: CSAGGRSSGANVLTF. DNA for the CDR3: TGCAGTGCTGGGGGGAGGAGCTCTGGGGCCAACGTCCTGACTTTC.

This clonotype appeared many times. The chain combines TRBV20-1 with TRBJ1-2, with 8 bases fitting TRBD1. The CDR3 runs 14 residues. V shed 2 bases and J 6 bases; nucleotides not matched to a gene: 8. Germline lookup yields CDR1 DFQATT and CDR2 SNEGSKA (reference sequence). The CDR3, as DNA: TGCAGTGCTAGAATAGACAGGGGTTTTGATGGCTACACCTTC. Protein product: CSARIDRGFDGYTF.

The chain joins TRBV9 to TRBJ1-6; TRBD1 agrees at 7 bases. Germline CDR1 and CDR2: SGDLS and YYNGEE. V shed 0 bases, J shed 9 bases, and the junction held 6 bases outside the gene matches. This CDR3 spans 15 amino acids. CDR3 sequence: CASSVAYRGGSPLHF. CDR3 nucleotides: TGTGCCAGCAGCGTAGCCTACAGGGGTGGTTCACCCCTCCACTTT.

The rearrangement uses TRBV20-1 and TRBJ1-1, with D possibly TRBD1 on 6 matching bases. Deletions cut 2 bases from V and 5 bases from J, with 21 bases between. Germline V lookup: CDR1 DFQATT, CDR2 SNEGSKA (reference sequence). The CDR3 length is 16 residues. The CDR3 DNA reads TGCAGTGCTAGAACCCGAGGGGGGCTAGAGGGGACTGAAGCTTTCTTT. Translated: CSARTRGGLEGTEAFF.

The rearrangement joins TRBV20-1 to TRBJ2-7; D might be TRBD1 (6 bases). V was cut by 4 bases and J by 4 bases, with 14 bases left in between. This CDR3 region has 13 residues. CDR1 DFQATT and CDR2 SNEGSKA come from the germline V gene (reference sequence). The CDR3 DNA reads as TGCAGTGCTATTAGCGACAGGCTGTACGAGCAGTACTTC. Residues: CSAISDRLYEQYF.

The V call is TRBV7-8, the J call TRBJ2-2, with D unclear. The CDR3 runs 15 residues. The V gene lost 4 bases and the J gene lost 5 bases, with 14 bases spanning the gap. Germline CDR1 SGHVS, CDR2 FQNEAQ. The chain's CDR3 is CASSSPRVRTGELFF. The CDR3, as DNA: TGTGCCAGCAGCTCTCCAAGGGTCCGGACCGGGGAGCTGTTTTTT.

This clonotype was recorded at least ten times. The rearrangement joins TRBV12-3 or TRBV12-4 to TRBJ2-2; no reliable D call. The CDR3 runs 13 residues. Deletions cut 3 bases from V and 6 bases from J, with 8 bases between. In DNA form, the CDR3 reads TGTGCCAGCAGTTTTTTCCAAGCCGGGGAGCTGTTTTTT. Its protein is CASSFFQAGELFF.

This chain joins TRBV9 and TRBJ2-5, with 9 bases lining up with TRBD1. V lost 0 bases to trimming and J lost 1 base; unmatched junction nucleotides: 13. Germline V CDR1 and CDR2: SGDLS, YYNGEE. The CDR3 loop spans 19 amino acids. The chain's CDR3 is CASSVVGGQGGKSQETQYF. As DNA, the CDR3 is TGTGCCAGCAGCGTAGTGGGGGGACAGGGAGGGAAGTCCCAAGAGACCCAGTACTTC.

The rearrangement uses TRBV7-2 and TRBJ1-3, with TRBD1 as a possible D gene (6 bases). Per the germline V gene, CDR1 is SGHTA and CDR2 is FQGNSA. The CDR3 consists of 16 residues. Trimming took 1 base from V and 5 from J, leaving 15 bases between them. CDR3 residues: CASSLVQGTTRNTIYF. DNA for the CDR3: TGTGCCAGCAGCTTAGTCCAGGGGACAACTAGAAACACCATATATTTT.

This clonotype was seen only a few times. The J gene is TRBJ2-7, the V gene TRBV6-6; 8 bases fit TRBD2. The end of the DNA fits TRBJ2-1 better, so the J call may be wrong. Germline V gives CDR1 MNHNY, CDR2 SVGAGI (reference sequence). The CDR3 has 14 amino acids. For the CDR3, the DNA is TGTGCCAGCAGCGATACCCTCGGGGGGGACGAGCAGTTCTTC. Translating gives CASSDTLGGDEQFF.

The chain joins TRBV25-1 to TRBJ2-7; TRBD2 agrees at 12 bases. The CDR3 extends over 14 amino acids. Germline V CDR1 and CDR2: MGHDK, SYGVNS. V was clipped by 8 bases and J by 3 bases; unmatched bases: 5. DNA for the CDR3: TGTGCCAGCGCCGGGACTAGCGGGTACTACGAGCAGTACTTC. This encodes CASAGTSGYYEQYF.

Only a few counts were recorded for this clonotype. CDR3 sequence: CASSLFFVAGAYEQYF. The CDR3 nucleotides read TGTGCCAGCAGCTTGTTTTTTGTAGCGGGAGCCTACGAGCAGTACTTC. The V gene is TRBV5-5, the J gene TRBJ2-7; TRBD2 aligns across 9 bases. J lost 2 bases, V lost 1 base, and 7 bases had no gene match. The germline gives CDR1 SGHKS, CDR2 YYEKEE (reference sequence). The CDR3 spans 16 residues.

This clonotype has at least ten counts. J is TRBJ2-7 and V is TRBV7-2; a weak D match, TRBD2 (5 bases). Germline CDR1 SGHTA, CDR2 FQGNSA. CDR3 length: 12 residues. V gave up 5 bases and J gave up 6 bases, with 11 bases separating them. The CDR3 region has the DNA TGTGCCAGCAGCGCAACTAGTTTCGAGCAGTACTTC. Its translation is CASSATSFEQYF.

Of note for this clonotype: Possible read error: a much larger clone is one base away. The rearrangement links TRBV7-2 to TRBJ1-5; maybe TRBD1 (5 bases). Deletions cut 0 bases from V and 10 bases from J, with 13 bases between. Germline values: CDR1 SGHTA, CDR2 FQGNSA. The CDR3 runs to 14 residues. The CDR3 spells CASSLARAGYPQHF. CDR3 bases: TGTGCCAGCAGCTTAGCTAGGGCAGGGTATCCCCAGCATTTT. Full variable domain (missing parts from reference TRBV7-2 and TRBJ1-5): GAGVSQSPSNKVTEKGKDVELRCDPISGHTALYWYRQSLGQGLEFLIYFQGNSAPDKSGLPSDRFSAERTGGSVSTLTIQRTQQEDSAVYLCASSLARAGYPQHFGDGTRLSIL.

This clonotype was recorded at least ten times. The chain recombines TRBV20-1 with TRBJ2-7; TRBD1 matches at 9 bases. Looked up from germline, CDR1 is DFQATT and CDR2 is SNEGSKA (reference sequence). This CDR3 is built from 14 residues. V trimming: 5 bases; J trimming: 0 bases; junction bases outside the gene matches: 5. CDR3 region: CSAEGDRVSYEQYF. As DNA, the CDR3 is TGCAGTGCTGAAGGGGACAGGGTCTCCTACGAGCAGTACTTC.